The clone carrying this TCR beta chain was observed a handful of times. Antigen specificity is unknown. Per the germline V gene, CDR1 is SEHNR and CDR2 is FQNEAQ (reference sequence). V was pared by 2 bases and J by 4 bases, with 17 bases between. The CDR3 is 16 residues long. In TCRdb, the reads were re-called with MiXCR into one record per CDR3 protein. The repertoire includes about half a million distinct CDR3 sequences, around a third of them detected once, and under 20% sits in the top ten. The data stem from a study of T cell repertoires in cytomegalovirus infection. The receptor comes from a human donor in good health (CMV status not recorded). Some clones in this sample may be carry-over from other donors' samples. The sample was cultured PBMCs, taken from culture after CMV antigen stimulation. This rearrangement joins TRBV7-9 to TRBJ1-1, with D possibly being TRBD1 (5 bases). The DNA of the CDR3 is TGTGCCAGCAGCTTATTGCAGGGACCGTTTCGCACTGAAGCTTTCTTT. This gives the protein CASSLLQGPFRTEAFF.